The entry below gives a single TCR beta chain sequence along with its context. This clonotype was recorded at least ten times. What this receptor recognizes is not known. One base away there is no much larger clone; base qualities are not given. Sequencing was performed on an Illumina HiSeq 1500. Through fastp at Q25 and MiXCR, TCRdb rebuilt clones from the public reads, retaining in-frame beta chains. Here each entry gathers all rows of one CDR3 protein and keeps the most common genes and DNA. The sample includes 100,000 to 150,000 distinct CDR3 sequences, with approximately 24% observed a single time. The ten largest clones capture 34% of the sample. This entry belongs to a study of T cell repertoires in cytomegalovirus infection (dated 2019 in TCRdb). As for the study more broadly: Because public TCR beta signatures pointed to carriage of CMV infection together with the matching HLA type, the HLA type of each donor mattered for the analysis.

Overall results and qualifications from the work: In both this cohort and an independent roughly 400-donor cohort, the cumulative frequency of public TCR beta family members distinguished carriers of CMV infection plus the relevant HLA type. In the ex vivo response, HLA-C-restricted CMV-specific TCR beta clonotypes were dominant, and in two of eight donors the single most frequent clonotype came from this HLA-C-restricted group.

The sequence derives from a human donor in good health (CMV status not recorded). Some clones in this sample may be carry-over from other donors' samples. The sequencing sample was made of PBMCs, sequenced either directly or after in vitro stimulation (not recorded which).

The bases are TGTGCCAGTAGTATTTGGGCCTCCTACAATGAGCAGTTCTTC. Translation gives CASSIWASYNEQFF. The chain links TRBV19 with TRBJ2-1, with the D gene too uncertain to name. Spanning cysteine to phenylalanine, the CDR3 consists of 14 amino acids. The entry retains the CDR3 DNA only, 42 bases that are in frame from base 1. CDR1 is given as LNHDA and CDR2 as SQIVND, both from the germline V gene (reference sequence). Relative to germline, V is 3 bases shorter and J is 0 bases shorter, with 6 bases between their ends.